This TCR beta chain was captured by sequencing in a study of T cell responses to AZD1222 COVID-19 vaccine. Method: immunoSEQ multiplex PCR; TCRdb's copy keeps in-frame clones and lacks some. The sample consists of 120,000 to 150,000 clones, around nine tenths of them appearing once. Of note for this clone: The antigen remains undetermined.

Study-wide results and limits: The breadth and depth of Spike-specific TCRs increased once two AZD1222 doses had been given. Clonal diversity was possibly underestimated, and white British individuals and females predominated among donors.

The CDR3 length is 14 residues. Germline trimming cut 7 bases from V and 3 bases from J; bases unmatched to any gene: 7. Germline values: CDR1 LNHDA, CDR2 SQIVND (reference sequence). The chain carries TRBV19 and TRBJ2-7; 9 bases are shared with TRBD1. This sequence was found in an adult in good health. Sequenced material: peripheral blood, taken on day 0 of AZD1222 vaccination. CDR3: CASTTGTGNYEQYF. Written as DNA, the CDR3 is TGTGCCAGTACCACCGGGACAGGGAACTACGAGCAGTACTTC.